This is a list of T cell receptor beta chains from one sample in a study of T cells in Graves' hyperthyroidism and ophthalmopathy. MiXCR was run by TCRdb on the multiplex PCR reads, yielding one entry per CDR3 protein. The table shows some 700,000 distinct CDR3 sequences, with around a sixth occurring only once. Input material: blood. The receptors shown here come from a man aged 50-59 years with Graves' hyperthyroidism. CDR3s include the opening cysteine and the closing phenylalanine or tryptophan. Each record gives: clone size, V gene, CDR3 protein. Expanded clones get a size class; other rows say once, few or many, or leave the size out.

>few|TRBV12-3/TRBV12-4
CASRTQDTAKNIQYF
>few|TRBV20-1
CSARVLGFVSYEQYF
>many|TRBV7-2
CASSPQRPNEQFF
>many|TRBV14
CASSQEVRGRNTEAFF
>many|TRBV19
CASSIRTGGSQPQHF
>.|TRBV6-5
CASSYGPGGGDTQYF
>.|TRBV3-1
CASRSEGLHTQYF
>.|TRBV18
CASSPPLLGWGYTF
>once|TRBV5-8
CASSFSPGQGAHQPQHF
>many|TRBV7-9
CASSLAPSTGEAFF
>.|TRBV20-1
CSAPKGLAGGEQFF
>.|TRBV4-1
CASSQERSLGTEAFF
>many|TRBV28
CASSLVSGTEAFF
>many|TRBV20-1
CSASLGGINTEAFF
>.|TRBV6-1
CASSDRGDGNQPQHF
>.|TRBV2
CASIGLAGANVLTF
>.|TRBV28
CASSLLGLTLYEQYF
>few|TRBV7-9
CASSSDATRELFF
>.|TRBV28
CTSSFSGGYSETQYF
>many|TRBV2
CASKYRGGSGANVLTF
>few|TRBV5-5
CASSLVFRDRASNEQFF
>.|TRBV2
CASRDGGKPQHF
>many|TRBV27
CASSPRRNYGYTF
>.|TRBV28
CASSLSDGELFF
>few|TRBV7-6
CASKSAGADTQYF
>.|TRBV5-5
CASSRFGTGGTDTQYF
>many|TRBV28
CASSGHERNQPQHF
>.|TRBV4-1
CASRNPAQHSGNTIYF
>many|TRBV28
CASTNNRAPYEQYF
>many|TRBV18
CASSPGSRGEQFF
>few|TRBV28
CASSHDRGSNQPQHF
>many|TRBV12-3/TRBV12-4
CASSFGAEAFF
>few|TRBV5-1
CASSLVLAAYNEQFF
>.|TRBV5-6
CASSPLPGTGVTGELFF
>few|TRBV7-9
CASSLGASRGALHF
>few|TRBV5-1
CATSSGTNTGELFF
>.|TRBV27
CASRTAEDTQYF
>few|TRBV7-2
CASRPGRHSAEAFF